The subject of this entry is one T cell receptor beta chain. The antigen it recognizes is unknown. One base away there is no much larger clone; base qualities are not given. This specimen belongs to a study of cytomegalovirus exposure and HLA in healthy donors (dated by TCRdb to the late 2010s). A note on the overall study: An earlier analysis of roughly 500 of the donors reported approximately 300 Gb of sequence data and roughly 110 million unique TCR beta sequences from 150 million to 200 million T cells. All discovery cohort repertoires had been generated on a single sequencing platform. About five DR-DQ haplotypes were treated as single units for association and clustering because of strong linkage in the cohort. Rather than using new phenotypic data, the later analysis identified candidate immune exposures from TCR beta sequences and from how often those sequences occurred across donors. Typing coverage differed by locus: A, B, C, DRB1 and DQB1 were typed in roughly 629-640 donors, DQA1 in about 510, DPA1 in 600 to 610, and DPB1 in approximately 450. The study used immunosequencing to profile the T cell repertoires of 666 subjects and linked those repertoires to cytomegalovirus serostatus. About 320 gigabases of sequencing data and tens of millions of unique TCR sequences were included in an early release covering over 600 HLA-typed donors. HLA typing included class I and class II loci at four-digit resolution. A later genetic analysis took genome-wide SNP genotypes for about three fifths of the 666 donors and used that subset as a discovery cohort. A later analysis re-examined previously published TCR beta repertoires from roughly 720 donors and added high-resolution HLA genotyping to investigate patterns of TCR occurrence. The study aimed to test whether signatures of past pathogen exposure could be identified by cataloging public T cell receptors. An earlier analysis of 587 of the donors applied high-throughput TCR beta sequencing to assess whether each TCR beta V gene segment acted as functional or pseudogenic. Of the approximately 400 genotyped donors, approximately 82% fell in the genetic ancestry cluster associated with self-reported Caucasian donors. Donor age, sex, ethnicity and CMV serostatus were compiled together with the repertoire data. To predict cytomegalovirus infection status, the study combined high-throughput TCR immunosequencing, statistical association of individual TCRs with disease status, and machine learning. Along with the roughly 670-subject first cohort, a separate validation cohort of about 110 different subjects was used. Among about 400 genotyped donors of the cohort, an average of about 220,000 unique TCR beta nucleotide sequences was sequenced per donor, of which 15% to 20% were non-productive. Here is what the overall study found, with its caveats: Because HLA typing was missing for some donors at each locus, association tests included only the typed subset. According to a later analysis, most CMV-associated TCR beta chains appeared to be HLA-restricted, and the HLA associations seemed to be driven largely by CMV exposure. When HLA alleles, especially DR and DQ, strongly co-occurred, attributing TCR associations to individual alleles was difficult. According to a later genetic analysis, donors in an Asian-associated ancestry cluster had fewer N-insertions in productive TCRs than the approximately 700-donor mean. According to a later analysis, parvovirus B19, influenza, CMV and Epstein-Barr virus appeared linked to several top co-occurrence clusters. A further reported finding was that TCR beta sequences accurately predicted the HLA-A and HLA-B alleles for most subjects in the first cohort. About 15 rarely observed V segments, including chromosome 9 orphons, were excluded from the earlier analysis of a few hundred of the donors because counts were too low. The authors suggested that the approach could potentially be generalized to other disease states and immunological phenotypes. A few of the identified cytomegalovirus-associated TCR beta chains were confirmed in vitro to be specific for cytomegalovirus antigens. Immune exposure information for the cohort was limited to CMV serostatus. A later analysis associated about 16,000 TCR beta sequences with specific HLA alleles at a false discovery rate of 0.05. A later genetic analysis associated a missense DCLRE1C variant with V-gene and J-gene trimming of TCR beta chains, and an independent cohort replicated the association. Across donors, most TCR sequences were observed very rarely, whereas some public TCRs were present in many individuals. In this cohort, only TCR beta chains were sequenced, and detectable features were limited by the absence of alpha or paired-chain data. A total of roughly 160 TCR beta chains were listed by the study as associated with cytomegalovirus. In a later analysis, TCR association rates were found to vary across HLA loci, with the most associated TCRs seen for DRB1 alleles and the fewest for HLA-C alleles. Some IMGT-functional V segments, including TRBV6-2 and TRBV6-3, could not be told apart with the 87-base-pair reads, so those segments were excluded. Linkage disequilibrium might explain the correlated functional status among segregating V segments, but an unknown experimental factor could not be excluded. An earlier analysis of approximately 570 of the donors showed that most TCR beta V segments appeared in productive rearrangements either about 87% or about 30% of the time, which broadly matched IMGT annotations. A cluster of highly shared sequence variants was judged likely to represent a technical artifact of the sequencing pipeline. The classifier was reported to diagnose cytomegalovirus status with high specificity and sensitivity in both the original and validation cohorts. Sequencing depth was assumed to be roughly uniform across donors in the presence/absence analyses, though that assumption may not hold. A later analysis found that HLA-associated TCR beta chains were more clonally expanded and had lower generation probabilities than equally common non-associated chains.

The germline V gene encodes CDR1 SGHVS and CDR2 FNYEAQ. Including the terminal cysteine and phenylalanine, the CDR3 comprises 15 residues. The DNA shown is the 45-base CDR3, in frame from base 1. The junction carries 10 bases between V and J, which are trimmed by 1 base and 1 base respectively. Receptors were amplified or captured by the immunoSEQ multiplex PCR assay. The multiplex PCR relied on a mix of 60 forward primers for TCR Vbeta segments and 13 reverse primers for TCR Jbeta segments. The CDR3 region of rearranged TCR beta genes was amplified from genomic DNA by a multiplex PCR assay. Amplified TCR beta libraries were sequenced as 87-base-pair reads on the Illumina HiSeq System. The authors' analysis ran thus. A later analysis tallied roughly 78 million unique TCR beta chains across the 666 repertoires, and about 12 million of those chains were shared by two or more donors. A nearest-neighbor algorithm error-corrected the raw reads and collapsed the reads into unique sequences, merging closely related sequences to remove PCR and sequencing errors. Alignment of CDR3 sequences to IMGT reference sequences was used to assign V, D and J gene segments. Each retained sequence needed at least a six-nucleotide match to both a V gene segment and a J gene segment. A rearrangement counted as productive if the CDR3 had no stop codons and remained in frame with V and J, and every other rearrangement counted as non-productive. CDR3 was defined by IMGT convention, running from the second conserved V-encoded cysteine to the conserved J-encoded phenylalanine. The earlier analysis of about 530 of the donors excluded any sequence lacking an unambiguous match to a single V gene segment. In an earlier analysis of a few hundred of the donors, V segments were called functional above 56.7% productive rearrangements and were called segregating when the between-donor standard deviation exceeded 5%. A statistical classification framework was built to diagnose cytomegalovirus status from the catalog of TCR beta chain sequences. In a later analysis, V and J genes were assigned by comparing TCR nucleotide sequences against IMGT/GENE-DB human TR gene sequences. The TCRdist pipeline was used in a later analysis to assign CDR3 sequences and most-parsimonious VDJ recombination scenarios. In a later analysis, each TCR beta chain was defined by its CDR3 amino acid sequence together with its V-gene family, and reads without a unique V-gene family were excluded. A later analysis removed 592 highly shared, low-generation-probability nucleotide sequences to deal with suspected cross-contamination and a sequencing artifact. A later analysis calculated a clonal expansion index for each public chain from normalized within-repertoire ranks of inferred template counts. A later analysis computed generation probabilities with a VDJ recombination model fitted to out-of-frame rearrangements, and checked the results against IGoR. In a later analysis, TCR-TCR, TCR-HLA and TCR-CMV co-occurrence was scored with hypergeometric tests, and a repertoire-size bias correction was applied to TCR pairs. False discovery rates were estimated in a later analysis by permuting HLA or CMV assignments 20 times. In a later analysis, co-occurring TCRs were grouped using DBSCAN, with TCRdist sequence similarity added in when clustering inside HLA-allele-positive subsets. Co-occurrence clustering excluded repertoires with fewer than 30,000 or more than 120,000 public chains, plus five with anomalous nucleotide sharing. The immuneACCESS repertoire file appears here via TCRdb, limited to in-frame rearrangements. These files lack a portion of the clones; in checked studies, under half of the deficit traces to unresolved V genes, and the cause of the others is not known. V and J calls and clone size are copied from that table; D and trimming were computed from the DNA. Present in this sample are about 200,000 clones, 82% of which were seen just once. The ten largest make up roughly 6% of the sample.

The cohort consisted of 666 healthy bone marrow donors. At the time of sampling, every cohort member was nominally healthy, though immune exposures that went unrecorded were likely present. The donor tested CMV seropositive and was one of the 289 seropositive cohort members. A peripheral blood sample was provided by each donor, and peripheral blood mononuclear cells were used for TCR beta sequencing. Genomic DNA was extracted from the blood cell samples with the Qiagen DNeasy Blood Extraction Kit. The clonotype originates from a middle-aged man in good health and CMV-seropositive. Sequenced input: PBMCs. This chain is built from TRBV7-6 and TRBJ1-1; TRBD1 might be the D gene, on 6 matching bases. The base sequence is TGTGCCAGCAGCTTAGGGGGACATCCGAACACTGAAGCTTTCTTT. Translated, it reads CASSLGGHPNTEAFF.